Listed here are 2 T cell receptor beta chains from one sample, sequenced in a study of CD8+ T cells in alopecia areata. Reverse transcribed after extraction, RNA yielded cDNA as the sequencing template. Some clones are missing from TCRdb's copy, which holds only in-frame ones; the method was immunoSEQ multiplex PCR. In the table there are around 160,000 clones, about 89% of which are singletons. The sequenced sample was CD8+ T cells sorted from blood, obtained at week 0. Source of these receptors: a human donor with alopecia areata.

The V call is TRBV27, the J call TRBJ1-2, with 12 bases aligning to TRBD1. Germline V gene lookup returns CDR1 MNHEY and CDR2 SMNVEV (reference sequence). The V and J ends lost 2 bases and 6 bases, in that order; junction bases with no gene match: 4. The CDR3 is made up of 15 amino acids. The CDR3 DNA reads TGTGCCAGCAGTTTAGCGGGACAGGGGGCGCATGGCTACACCTTC. Translated, it gives CASSLAGQGAHGYTF.

The chain uses TRBV29-1 and TRBJ2-1; the D is unclear. CDR3 length equals 13 residues. V gave up 0 bases and J gave up 5 bases, with 8 bases separating them. CDR1 is SQVTM, CDR2 ANQGSEA, per germline. The CDR3 spells CSVEDRLDNEQFF. The CDR3 DNA reads TGCAGCGTTGAAGATCGGCTGGACAATGAGCAGTTCTTC.